The clone carrying this T cell receptor beta chain showed up just once. The data were taken from a study of Ad26.COV2.S vaccination and SARS-CoV-2 variants. In the study overall: COV1001, an Ad26.COV2.S trial, supplied this vaccine-arm donor. Dosing was one shot or two shots 56 days apart.

The treatment: some 20 received Ad26.COV2.S at low or high dose, single or two shots; 5 received placebo; per-sample allocation not given. Sampling happened 63 days after the first vaccine or placebo injection. Assay: immunoSEQ multiplex PCR; the TCRdb copy retains only in-frame clones and omits some. The sample holds about 350,000 clones, 75% to 90% seen once. The CDR3 extends over 14 amino acids. Germline V lookup: CDR1 SNHLY, CDR2 FYNNEI. V was pared by 6 bases and J by 0 bases, with 2 bases of the junction left unmatched. The rearrangement links TRBV2 to TRBJ2-1; TRBD1 matches 7 bases. The clonotype comes from a person aged 18-60 years who received the Ad26.COV2.S COVID-19 vaccine or a placebo. The sequenced sample was peripheral blood, obtained in a trial of Ad26.COV2.S vaccine versus placebo. DNA of the CDR3: TGTGCCAGCAGCCGGGACAGCTCCTACAATGAGCAGTTCTTC. This encodes CASSRDSSYNEQFF.